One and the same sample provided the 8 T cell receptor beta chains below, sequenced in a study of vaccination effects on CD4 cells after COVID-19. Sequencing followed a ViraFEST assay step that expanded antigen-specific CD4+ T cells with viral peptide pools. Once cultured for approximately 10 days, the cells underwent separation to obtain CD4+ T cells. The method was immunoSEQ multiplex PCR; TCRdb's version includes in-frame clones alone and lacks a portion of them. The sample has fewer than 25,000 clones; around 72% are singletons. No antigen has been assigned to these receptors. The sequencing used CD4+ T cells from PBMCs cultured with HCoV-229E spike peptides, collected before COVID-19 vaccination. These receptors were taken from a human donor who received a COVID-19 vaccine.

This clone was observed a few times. The CDR3 coding sequence is TGTGCCAGCAGTGAACAGGGAGTTTATAATTCACCCCTCCACTTT. It yields the protein CASSEQGVYNSPLHF. V gene TRBV6-1 combines with J gene TRBJ1-6; a possible D gene is TRBD1 (5 bases). V was clipped by 2 bases and J by 4 bases, with 9 bases between them. The CDR3 is made up of 15 amino acids. Germline CDR1 MNHNS, CDR2 SASEGT.

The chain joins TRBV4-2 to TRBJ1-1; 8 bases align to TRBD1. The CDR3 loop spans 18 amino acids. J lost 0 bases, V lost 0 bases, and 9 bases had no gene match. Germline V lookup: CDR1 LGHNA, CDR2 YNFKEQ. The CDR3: CASSQDEGTGYLNTEAFF. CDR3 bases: TGTGCCAGCAGCCAAGATGAAGGGACAGGATACTTGAACACTGAAGCTTTCTTT.

The CDR3 bases are TGTGCCATCAGGGGGGCCAATTCACCCCTCCACTTT. This sequence encodes CAIRGANSPLHF. The V call is TRBV10-3, the J call TRBJ1-6, with D possibly matching TRBD1 (6 bases). The CDR3 spans 12 residues. Between the trimmed V and J ends, which lost 6 bases and 7 bases, there was a span of 7 bases. Germline loops: CDR1 ENHRY, CDR2 SYGVKD.

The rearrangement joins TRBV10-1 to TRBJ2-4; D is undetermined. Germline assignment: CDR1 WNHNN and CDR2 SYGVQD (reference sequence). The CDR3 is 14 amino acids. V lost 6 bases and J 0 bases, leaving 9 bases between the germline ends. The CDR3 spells CASSAGTAKNIQYF. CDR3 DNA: TGCGCCAGCAGCGCCGGAACAGCCAAAAACATTCAGTACTTC.

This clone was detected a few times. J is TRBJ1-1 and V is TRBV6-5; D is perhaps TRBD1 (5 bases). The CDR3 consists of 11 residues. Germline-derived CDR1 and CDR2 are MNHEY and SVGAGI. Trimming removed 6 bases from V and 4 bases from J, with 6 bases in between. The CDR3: CASRQGTEAFF. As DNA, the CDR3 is TGTGCCAGCAGGCAGGGCACTGAAGCTTTCTTT.

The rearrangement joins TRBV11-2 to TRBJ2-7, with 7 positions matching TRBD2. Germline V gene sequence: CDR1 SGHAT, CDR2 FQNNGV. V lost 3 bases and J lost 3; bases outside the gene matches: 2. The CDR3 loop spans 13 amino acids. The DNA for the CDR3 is TGTGCCAGCAGCTTGAGCGGGGACTACGAGCAGTACTTC. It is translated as CASSLSGDYEQYF.

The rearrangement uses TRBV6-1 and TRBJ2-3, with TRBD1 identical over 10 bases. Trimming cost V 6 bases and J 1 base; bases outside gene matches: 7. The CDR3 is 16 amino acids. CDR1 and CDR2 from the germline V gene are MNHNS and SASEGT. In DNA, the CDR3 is TGTGCCAGCAGAGAAACCGGGACAGGGGGCACAGATACGCAGTATTTT. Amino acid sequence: CASRETGTGGTDTQYF.

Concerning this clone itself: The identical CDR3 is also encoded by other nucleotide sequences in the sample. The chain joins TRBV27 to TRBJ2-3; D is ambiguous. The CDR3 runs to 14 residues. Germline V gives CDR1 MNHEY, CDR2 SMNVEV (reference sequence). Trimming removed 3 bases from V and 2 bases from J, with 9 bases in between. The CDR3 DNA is TGTGCCAGCAGTTTCGGGCCCCACACAGATACGCAGTATTTT. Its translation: CASSFGPHTDTQYF.